The 5 T cell receptor beta chains below all came from one sample that was sequenced in a study of glioma-infiltrating T cells after dendritic cell vaccination. Time point noted: after dendritic cell vaccination, including at tumor progression/relapse. Profiling relied on immunoSEQ multiplex PCR, and the TCRdb table lists in-frame clones only, not all of them. The table has around 60,000 clones, roughly 86% seen once. Here the sequenced sample was blood, taken after dendritic cell vaccination. These receptors all stem from a human donor with glioblastoma.

This clone has a single count. The V gene is TRBV4-2, the J gene TRBJ2-1; possibly TRBD2 for D (6 bases). The CDR3 sequence is 15 residues long. V was shortened by 2 bases and J by 3 bases, with 11 bases between the two germline ends. The germline V gene has CDR1 LGHNA and CDR2 YNFKEQ. Here the CDR3 DNA reads TGTGCCAGCAGCCAACTACCGGGACTCTACAATGAGCAGTTCTTC. Its translation: CASSQLPGLYNEQFF.

This clone was seen once. This chain joins TRBV18 and TRBJ2-1, with 11 bases identical to TRBD2. The CDR3 consists of 15 residues. Germline V gives CDR1 KGHSH, CDR2 LQKENI. Losses at the gene ends were 3 bases for V and 7 bases for J; bases not matched to a gene: 5. CDR3 in amino acids: CASSPLSGRVNEQFF. CDR3 nucleotide sequence: TGTGCCAGCTCACCGCTTAGCGGGAGGGTTAATGAGCAGTTCTTC. Drawing the rest from reference TRBV18 and TRBJ2-1, the complete variable domain is NAGVMQNPRHLVRRRGQEARLRCSPMKGHSHVYWYRQLPEEGLKFMVYLQKENIIDESGMPKERFSAEFPKEGPSILRIQQVVRGDSAAYFCASSPLSGRVNEQFFGPGTRLTVL.

This clone was seen a few times. This chain joins TRBV5-6 and TRBJ1-1; D is undetermined. The CDR3 runs 13 residues. CDR1 and CDR2 from the germline V gene are SGHDT and YYEEEE. Trimming stripped 2 bases from V and 8 bases from J, with 13 bases between. The CDR3 loop is CASSFTQGGEAFF. The DNA of the CDR3 is TGTGCCAGCAGCTTCACTCAAGGAGGGGAAGCTTTCTTT.

This chain joins TRBV7-3 and TRBJ2-7; maybe TRBD2 (6 bases). V was shortened by 1 base and J by 7 bases, with 17 bases between the two germline ends. The germline V gene has CDR1 SGHTA and CDR2 FQGTGA. The CDR3 has 15 amino acids. CDR3 sequence: CASSLSPATGGEQYF. CDR3 in DNA: TGTGCCAGCAGCTTAAGCCCCGCTACAGGAGGGGAGCAGTACTTC.

The chain joins TRBV10-2 to TRBJ1-5, with 10 bases aligning to TRBD1. The germline V gene encodes CDR1 WSHSY and CDR2 SAAADI. Germline trimming cut 7 bases from V and 4 bases from J; bases unmatched to any gene: 4. The CDR3 runs to 14 residues. CDR3 amino acids: CASTRTGGNQPQHF. The CDR3, as DNA: TGCGCCAGCACGCGGACAGGGGGAAATCAGCCCCAGCATTTT.